The source of this TCR beta chain is a study of blood T cell repertoires in COVID-19. Per the study methods: Quantification of nucleated cells was approximated via reference gene primer amplification. Sequencing was performed with immunoSEQ multiplex PCR; in TCRdb, only in-frame clones are kept and a portion is missing. That table furnishes V, J and clone size, whereas the DNA furnished D and trimming. The profile shows approximately 150,000 clones, 85% to 90% of them singletons. The germline V gene has CDR1 MNHNS and CDR2 SASEGT. The CDR3 runs 15 residues. The ends were cut back, 2 bases at V and 2 bases at J, with 12 bases in the middle.

The receptor's source is a woman aged 55 to 70 with acute or convalescent COVID-19. V is TRBV6-1 and J is TRBJ1-2; no clear D. Sequencing was done on a sample of peripheral blood. The CDR3 region is CASSELTAGNYGYTF. DNA of the CDR3: TGTGCCAGCAGTGAACTGACCGCGGGAAACTATGGCTACACCTTC.